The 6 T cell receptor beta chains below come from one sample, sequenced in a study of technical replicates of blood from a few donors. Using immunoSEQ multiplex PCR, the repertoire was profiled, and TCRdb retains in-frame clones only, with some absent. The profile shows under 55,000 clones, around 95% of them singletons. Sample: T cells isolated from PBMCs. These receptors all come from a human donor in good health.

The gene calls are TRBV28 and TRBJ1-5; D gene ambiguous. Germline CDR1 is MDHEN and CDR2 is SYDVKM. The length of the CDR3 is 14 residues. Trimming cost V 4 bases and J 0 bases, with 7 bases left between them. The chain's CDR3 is CASSYGYSNQPQHF. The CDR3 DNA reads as TGTGCCAGCAGTTACGGTTATAGCAATCAGCCCCAGCATTTT.

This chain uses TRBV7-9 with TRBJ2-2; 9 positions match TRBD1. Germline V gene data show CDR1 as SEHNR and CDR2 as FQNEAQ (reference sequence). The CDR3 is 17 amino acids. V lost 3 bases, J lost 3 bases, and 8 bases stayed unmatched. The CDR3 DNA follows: TGTGCCAGCAGCTTTGACCCCACAGGGGGCTACACCGGGGAGCTGTTTTTT. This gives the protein CASSFDPTGGYTGELFF. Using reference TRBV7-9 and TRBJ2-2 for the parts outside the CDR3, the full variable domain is DTGVSQNPRHKITKRGQNVTFRCDPISEHNRLYWYRQTLGQGPEFLTYFQNEAQLEKSRLLSDRFSAERPKGSFSTLEIQRTEQGDSAMYLCASSFDPTGGYTGELFFGEGSRLTVL.

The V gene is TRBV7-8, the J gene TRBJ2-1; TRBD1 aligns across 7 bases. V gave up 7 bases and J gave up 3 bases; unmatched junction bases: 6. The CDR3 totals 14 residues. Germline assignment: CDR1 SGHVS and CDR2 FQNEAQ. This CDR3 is CASNGQVNYNEQFF. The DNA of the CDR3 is TGTGCCAGCAACGGACAGGTAAACTACAATGAGCAGTTCTTC. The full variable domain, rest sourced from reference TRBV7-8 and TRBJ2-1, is GAGVSQSPRYKVAKRGQDVALRCDPISGHVSLFWYQQALGQGPEFLTYFQNEAQLDKSGLPSDRFFAERPEGSVSTLKIQRTQQEDSAVYLCASNGQVNYNEQFFGPGTRLTVL.

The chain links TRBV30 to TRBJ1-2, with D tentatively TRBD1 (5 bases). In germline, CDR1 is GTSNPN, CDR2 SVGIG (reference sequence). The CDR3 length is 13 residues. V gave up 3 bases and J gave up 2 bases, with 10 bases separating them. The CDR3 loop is CAWRAKGNYGYTF. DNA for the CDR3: TGTGCCTGGAGGGCCAAGGGGAACTATGGCTACACCTTC.

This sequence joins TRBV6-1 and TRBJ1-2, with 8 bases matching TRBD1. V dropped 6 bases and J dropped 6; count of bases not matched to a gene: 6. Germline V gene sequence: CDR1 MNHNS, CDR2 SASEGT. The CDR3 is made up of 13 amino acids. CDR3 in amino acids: CASRRQGADGYTF. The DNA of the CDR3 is TGTGCCAGCAGACGCCAGGGGGCGGATGGCTACACCTTC.

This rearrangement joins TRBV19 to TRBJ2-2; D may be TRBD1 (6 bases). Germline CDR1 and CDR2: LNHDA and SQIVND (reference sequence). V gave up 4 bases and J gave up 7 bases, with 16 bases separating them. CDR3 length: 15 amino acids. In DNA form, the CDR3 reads TGTGCCAGTAGTACGGAACAGGGAGAAAGCGGGGAGCTGTTTTTT. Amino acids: CASSTEQGESGELFF.